This TCR beta chain was found in a study of lymphopenia after photon versus proton radiotherapy (dated by TCRdb to between 2018 and 2020). With respect to the entire study: Photon and proton radiation therapy were compared by the study for their immunological effects in patients with gastrointestinal tumors who developed high-grade lymphopenia. The cohort comprised approximately 21 patients with gastrointestinal tumors who received either photon or proton therapy and then developed lymphopenia. The study aimed to characterize how the two radiation modalities differ in their impact on the immune system. Results the study describes overall, beyond this receptor: Among patients across the cohort who died, overall survival time showed an inverse correlation with a larger post-nadir drop in TCR diversity. After the lymphocyte count nadir, photon-treated repertoires showed oligoclonal expansion, especially of CD8+ Temra cells, which drove the drop in diversity. During treatment, patients who received photon therapy lost naive T cells and TCR diversity and gained effector/memory populations, whereas patients who received proton therapy remained relatively stable. The survival association was examined only in patients who died, and the authors described better survival with proton therapy as a possibility, not as a demonstrated result.

From V the trimming removes 0 bases and from J it removes 2 bases, while the gene matches leave 1 base of the junction unaccounted for. The germline V gene gives CDR1 as SGHRS and CDR2 as YFSETQ. The CDR3 sequence holds 14 residues, the cysteine and phenylalanine included. The retained sequence is limited to the CDR3, 42 bases, with the frame set at the first base. In regard to this clone: There is no known antigen for this receptor. No per-base quality is available; no much larger clone lies one base away.

The library was obtained by the immunoSEQ multiplex PCR assay. T cell repertoires were profiled by deep sequencing of rearranged TCR beta loci, alongside multiparametric flow cytometry. TCRdb carries this immuneACCESS record with in-frame sequences only. Its versions omit some clonotypes, under half of them owing to an unresolved V gene in the studies checked, with the rest unexplained. Present in this sample are roughly 53,000 clones, more than 70% of which were seen just once. Jointly, the top ten make up 29% of the sample. Material: peripheral blood, obtained from a patient treated with photon-based radiotherapy. The sequence was obtained from a middle-aged man with gastric cancer. The rearranged segments are TRBV5-1 and TRBJ2-5, and 7 junctional nucleotides match TRBD1. The CDR3 here reads CASSLGTGQETQYF. The DNA reads as follows: TGCGCCAGCAGCTTGGGGACAGGTCAAGAGACCCAGTACTTC.